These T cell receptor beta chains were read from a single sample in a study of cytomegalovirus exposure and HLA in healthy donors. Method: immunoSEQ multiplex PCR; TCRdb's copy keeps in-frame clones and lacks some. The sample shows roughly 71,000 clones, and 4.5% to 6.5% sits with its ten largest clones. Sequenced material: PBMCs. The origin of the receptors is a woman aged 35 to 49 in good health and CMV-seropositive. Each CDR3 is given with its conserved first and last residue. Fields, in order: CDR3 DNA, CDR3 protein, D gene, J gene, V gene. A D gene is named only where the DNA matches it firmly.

TGTGCCAGCATCTTCCTCACTGAAGCTTTCTTT CASIFLTEAFF . TRBJ1-1 TRBV7-2
TGTGCCAGCAGCTCTGCAGGGGCCCGTGTGGGGCAGTACTTC CASSSAGARVGQYF . TRBJ2-7 TRBV6-5
TGTGCCAGTAGGCCGGGAGAGAGGGATACGCAGTATTTT CASRPGERDTQYF . TRBJ2-3 TRBV19
TGCGCCAGCAGCCCACAGGGTCCGAAACAATACAATGAGCAGTTCTTC CASSPQGPKQYNEQFF . TRBJ2-1 TRBV5-1
TGTGCCAGCAGCTGGAGTACCCCTAGCACAGATACGCAGTATTTT CASSWSTPSTDTQYF . TRBJ2-3 TRBV7-9
TGTGCCAGTAGTATAGTTAGCGGGGCTCAAGAGACCCAGTACTTC CASSIVSGAQETQYF TRBD2 TRBJ2-5 TRBV19
TGCGCCAGGGGCGGGGTACTAGCCAAAAACATTCAGTACTTC CARGGVLAKNIQYF . TRBJ2-4 TRBV10-1
TGTGCCAGCAGCTCCCGACAGGGGGCGACTGGGGCCAACGTCCTGACTTTC CASSSRQGATGANVLTF TRBD1 TRBJ2-6 TRBV5-4
TGTGCCAGCAGCTTAGATAGGACAGGTCTCGGCTACACCTTC CASSLDRTGLGYTF TRBD1 TRBJ1-2 TRBV7-6
TGTGCCATCAGTAGTACAGGGCTTGGTGGAAACACCATATATTTT CAISSTGLGGNTIYF . TRBJ1-3 TRBV10-3
TGCGCCAGCAGCCAAGATAAGGGAGGGACTAATGAAAAACTGTTTTTT CASSQDKGGTNEKLFF . TRBJ1-4 TRBV4-3
TGTGCCAGCACTTATGGGGACAGGGGGAATGGCTACACCTTC CASTYGDRGNGYTF TRBD1 TRBJ1-2 TRBV6-5
TGTGCCAGCAGCGTCGACAGTCGCAATCAGCCCCAGCATTTT CASSVDSRNQPQHF . TRBJ1-5 TRBV5-8
TGTGCCAGCTCACCCTCGGGACAGCAAAAAGAGACCCAGTACTTC CASSPSGQQKETQYF TRBD1 TRBJ2-5 TRBV18
TGCGCCAGCAGCTTAATACAGGGTCGCGAGACCCAGTACTTC CASSLIQGRETQYF . TRBJ2-5 TRBV5-1
TGTGCCAGCAGCTTAGCAACGGTTGAAGCTTTCTTT CASSLATVEAFF . TRBJ1-1 TRBV7-9
TGTGCCAGTAGGGGGGCGGCCACTTACAATGAGCAGTTCTTC CASRGAATYNEQFF . TRBJ2-1 TRBV19
TGCAGCGTCTCAACCGGGTTAACATCCCGCTACACCTTC CSVSTGLTSRYTF . TRBJ1-2 TRBV29-1
TGTGCCAGCAGGGACAGGGGATTAGTTCAGCCCCAGCATTTT CASRDRGLVQPQHF TRBD1 TRBJ1-5 TRBV2
TGTGCCAGCAGCGACGGCGGGAGGGCCCTCGTCTACGAGCAGTACTTC CASSDGGRALVYEQYF TRBD2 TRBJ2-7 TRBV9
TGCGCCAGCAGCGAAGGGACAGATGAAAAACTGTTTTTT CASSEGTDEKLFF TRBD1 TRBJ1-4 TRBV5-1
TGTGCCATCGGGACAGAGTATGGCTACACCTTC CAIGTEYGYTF TRBD1 TRBJ1-2 TRBV10-3
TGCGCCAGCAGCTTGGGCTCAGGGGACGATGAGCAGTTCTTC CASSLGSGDDEQFF . TRBJ2-1 TRBV5-1
TGTGCCAGTAGTATCGCCGCGGGAGCCCCAGATACGCAGTATTTT CASSIAAGAPDTQYF TRBD2 TRBJ2-3 TRBV19
TGCGCCAGCAGCTTGGGGATACTGGCGGGGGGCGAAAACATTCAGTACTTC CASSLGILAGGENIQYF TRBD2 TRBJ2-4 TRBV5-1
TGTGCCAGCAGTGAAGATGGGCCCTACACAGATACGCAGTATTTT CASSEDGPYTDTQYF . TRBJ2-3 TRBV6-1